The T cell receptor beta chain described here comes from a study of PD-L1 blockade in urothelial cancer. Study-level findings and limits: Patients with below-median pretreatment blood clonality survived longer.

This CDR3 spans 17 amino acids. J lost 6 bases, V lost 3 bases, and 14 bases had no gene match. The germline CDR1 and CDR2 sequences are MNHEY and SMNVEV (reference sequence). Here immunoSEQ multiplex PCR was the method, and the copy in TCRdb shows in-frame clones only, minus some. The sample lists 30,000 to 40,000 clones; more than 65% were seen once. This clone was seen a few times. Its antigen is currently unknown. Sequenced material: PBMCs, taken around atezolizumab (anti-PD-L1) treatment. The V gene is TRBV27, the J gene TRBJ2-7, with 10 bases aligning to TRBD1. The sequence was obtained from a man aged 55 to 70 with urothelial cancer. CDR3 residues: CASSFRGRQGAKGEQYF. In DNA form, the CDR3 reads TGTGCCAGCAGTTTCCGGGGGCGACAGGGGGCGAAAGGCGAGCAGTACTTC.